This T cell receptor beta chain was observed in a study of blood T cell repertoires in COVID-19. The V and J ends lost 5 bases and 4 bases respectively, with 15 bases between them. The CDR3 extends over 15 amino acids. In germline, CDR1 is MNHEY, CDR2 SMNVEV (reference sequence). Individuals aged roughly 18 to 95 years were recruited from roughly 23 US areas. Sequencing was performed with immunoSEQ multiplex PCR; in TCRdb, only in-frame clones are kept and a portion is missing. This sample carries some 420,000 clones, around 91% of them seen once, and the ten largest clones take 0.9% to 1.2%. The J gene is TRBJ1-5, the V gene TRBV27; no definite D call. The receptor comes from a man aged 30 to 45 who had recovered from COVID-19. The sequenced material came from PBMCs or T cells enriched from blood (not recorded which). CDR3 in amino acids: CASSPLQTGNQPQHF. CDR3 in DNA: TGTGCCAGCAGTCCCCTCCAAACGGGAAATCAGCCCCAGCATTTT.